Listed below are T cell receptor beta chains from one sample, sequenced in a study of T cell repertoires in cytomegalovirus infection. Their target antigens are unknown. TCRdb called the reads again in MiXCR, with one record for every CDR3 protein. The table has about 270,000 distinct CDR3 sequences, about 20% seen once. The sample was cultured PBMCs, taken from culture after CMV antigen stimulation. Receptor source: a human donor in good health (CMV status not recorded). Some clones in this sample may be carry-over from other donors' samples. Each CDR3 is given with its conserved first and last residue. A D gene is named only where the DNA matches it firmly. The size field is filled for only some rows; it gives once, few, many or a size class.

j_call,d_call,clone_size,cdr3_length,v_call,cdr3_aa,cdr3_nt
TRBJ2-1,TRBD2,few,15,TRBV12-3/TRBV12-4,CASSPSGSWHNEQFF,TGTGCCAGCAGCCCGAGCGGGAGTTGGCACAATGAGCAGTTCTTC
TRBJ2-1,TRBD2,-,15,TRBV27,CASSWTSGSGNEQFF,TGTGCCAGCAGTTGGACTAGCGGGAGCGGGAATGAGCAGTTCTTC
TRBJ2-3,TRBD2,-,14,TRBV29-1,CSVDASGISDTQYF,TGCAGCGTTGATGCTAGCGGGATCTCCGATACGCAGTATTTT
TRBJ2-2,TRBD1,-,14,TRBV2,CASGDRGDSGELFF,TGTGCCAGCGGGGACAGGGGAGATTCCGGGGAGCTGTTTTTT
TRBJ2-3,-,-,15,TRBV20-1,CSARDPGIRTDTQYF,TGCAGTGCTAGAGATCCGGGAATCCGGACAGATACGCAGTATTTT
TRBJ2-5,TRBD2,many,15,TRBV12-3/TRBV12-4,CASSQSGRPGETQYF,TGTGCCAGCAGTCAAAGCGGGAGGCCGGGAGAGACCCAGTACTTC
TRBJ2-7,TRBD1,many,13,TRBV7-2,CASSSRDRYEQYF,TGTGCCAGCAGCTCCCGGGACAGATACGAGCAGTACTTC
TRBJ2-2,-,many,12,TRBV11-2,CASSLLAGELFF,TGTGCCAGCAGCCTTTTGGCCGGGGAGCTGTTTTTT
TRBJ1-1,-,many,13,TRBV6-1,CASSRNSPTEAFF,TGTGCCAGCAGCAGAAATAGTCCCACTGAAGCTTTCTTT
TRBJ2-1,-,many,14,TRBV7-2,CASSLATIEDEQFF,TGTGCCAGCAGCTTAGCAACAATCGAGGATGAGCAGTTCTTC
TRBJ1-5,TRBD1,few,14,TRBV6-2/TRBV6-3,CASSYGTGGQPQHF,TGTGCCAGCAGTTACGGGACAGGGGGACAGCCCCAGCATTTT
TRBJ1-1,TRBD1,few,10,TRBV4-1,CAGGRVLLVF,TGCGCAGGGGGCAGGGTACTACTGGTCTTT
TRBJ1-1,TRBD1,many,15,TRBV6-1,CASRGQGRGNTEAFF,TGTGCCAGCAGGGGACAGGGGAGGGGGAACACTGAAGCTTTCTTT
TRBJ1-1,-,many,13,TRBV7-2,CASSLGRGAEAFF,TGTGCCAGCAGCTTAGGCCGAGGGGCTGAAGCTTTCTTT
TRBJ2-1,TRBD2,once,16,TRBV20-1,CSATPLAGGGYNEQFF,TGCAGTGCTACCCCTTTAGCGGGAGGTGGGTACAATGAGCAGTTCTTC
TRBJ2-1,-,few,13,TRBV5-4,CASSLIAPNEQFF,TGTGCCAGCAGCTTGATAGCCCCCAATGAGCAGTTCTTC
TRBJ2-7,-,-,12,TRBV7-2,CASSAPSYEQYF,TGTGCCAGCAGCGCCCCTTCCTACGAGCAGTACTTC
TRBJ2-1,TRBD2,-,15,TRBV6-5,CASSYSSGRPNEQFF,TGTGCCAGCAGTTACTCCAGCGGGAGACCGAATGAGCAGTTCTTC
TRBJ2-2,-,many,14,TRBV7-2,CASSRTENTGELFF,TGTGCCAGCAGCCGGACAGAGAACACCGGGGAGCTGTTTTTT
TRBJ1-1,-,-,13,TRBV12-3/TRBV12-4,CASTRDTNTEAFF,TGTGCCAGCACCAGAGACACGAACACTGAAGCTTTCTTT
TRBJ1-1,-,few,14,TRBV6-2/TRBV6-3,CASSPEFLNTEAFF,TGTGCCAGCAGTCCAGAGTTCTTGAACACTGAAGCTTTCTTT
TRBJ2-1,-,few,14,TRBV19,CASSIALAYNEQFF,TGTGCCAGTAGTATAGCTTTAGCTTACAATGAGCAGTTCTTC
TRBJ2-3,-,-,15,TRBV19,CASSIVGAGTDTQYF,TGTGCCAGTAGTATAGTGGGGGCCGGCACAGATACGCAGTATTTT
TRBJ2-1,TRBD2,few,16,TRBV7-9,CASSLVGLAGADEQFF,TGTGCCAGCAGCTTAGTCGGCCTAGCGGGAGCTGATGAGCAGTTCTTC
TRBJ2-1,TRBD2,few,13,TRBV19,CASSMREGNEQFF,TGTGCCAGTAGTATGCGGGAGGGCAATGAGCAGTTCTTC
TRBJ2-1,-,-,11,TRBV29-1,CSATQVGEQFF,TGCAGCGCGACACAGGTGGGTGAGCAGTTCTTC
TRBJ2-5,TRBD2,many,16,TRBV7-2,CASSRGISSGQETQYF,TGTGCCAGCAGCCGGGGTATATCTAGCGGACAAGAGACCCAGTACTTC
TRBJ2-7,-,-,16,TRBV4-1,CASSQEMAAQTYEQYF,TGCGCCAGCAGCCAAGAGATGGCGGCTCAAACCTACGAGCAGTACTTC
TRBJ1-5,-,-,16,TRBV2,CASSFRTDYSNQPQHF,TGTGCCAGCAGTTTCCGGACAGATTATAGCAATCAGCCCCAGCATTTT
TRBJ2-1,-,many,14,TRBV27,CASSDGSSYNEQFF,TGTGCCAGCAGTGACGGGAGCTCCTACAATGAGCAGTTCTTC
TRBJ1-1,TRBD1,-,15,TRBV3-1,CASSQTTGANTEAFF,TGTGCCAGCAGCCAGACGACAGGGGCGAACACTGAAGCTTTCTTT
TRBJ1-1,-,many,13,TRBV27,CASSTGRDTEAFF,TGTGCCAGCAGTACAGGGAGGGACACTGAAGCTTTCTTT
TRBJ2-4,-,many,13,TRBV7-2,CASARTNGNIQYF,TGTGCCAGCGCCCGTACGAATGGGAACATTCAGTACTTC
TRBJ1-5,-,many,15,TRBV7-2,CASSLGIRDNQPQHF,TGTGCCAGCAGCTTAGGGATCAGGGACAATCAGCCCCAGCATTTT
TRBJ2-1,TRBD2,-,18,TRBV4-1,CASSQTGTSASSYNEQFF,TGCGCCAGCAGCCAAACGGGGACTAGCGCGAGCTCCTACAATGAGCAGTTCTTC
TRBJ1-2,-,once,13,TRBV20-1,CSALRDGNYGYTF,TGCAGTGCACTCAGGGACGGTAACTATGGCTACACCTTC
TRBJ2-7,-,-,13,TRBV20-1,CSARRPPANEQYF,TGCAGCGCGAGGAGGCCCCCAGCCAACGAGCAGTACTTC
TRBJ2-1,TRBD2,many,16,TRBV24-1,CATSDPWTSGYNEQFF,TGTGCCACCAGTGATCCCTGGACTAGCGGCTACAATGAGCAGTTCTTC
TRBJ1-1,-,-,12,TRBV19,CASRPRDTEAFF,TGTGCCAGTAGGCCTCGGGACACTGAAGCTTTCTTT
TRBJ1-1,-,many,13,TRBV7-9,CASSLAEGTEAFF,TGTGCCAGCAGCTTGGCGGAGGGGACTGAAGCTTTCTTT
TRBJ2-1,-,-,13,TRBV6-2/TRBV6-3,CASRGDSYNEQFF,TGTGCCAGCAGGGGCGACTCCTACAATGAGCAGTTCTTC
TRBJ1-3,-,-,12,TRBV29-1,CSGGSDGNTIYF,TGCAGCGGGGGTTCAGATGGAAACACCATATATTTT
TRBJ1-5,-,few,14,TRBV2,CASSVQTSNQPQHF,TGTGCCAGCAGTGTACAGACTAGCAATCAGCCCCAGCATTTT
TRBJ1-5,-,-,14,TRBV6-2/TRBV6-3,CASSQGTLGQPQHF,TGTGCCAGCAGCCAGGGGACCCTCGGGCAGCCCCAGCATTTT
TRBJ1-2,-,-,13,TRBV27,CASSLKGQPGYTF,TGTGCCAGCAGTTTAAAGGGGCAGCCGGGCTACACCTTC
TRBJ2-1,TRBD2,-,16,TRBV25-1,CASSEYPSGSRSEQFF,TGTGCCAGCAGTGAATACCCTAGCGGGAGTCGTAGTGAGCAGTTCTTC
TRBJ2-1,-,many,16,TRBV7-3,CASSLRVPISYNEQFF,TGTGCCAGCAGCTTAAGGGTACCTATCTCCTACAATGAGCAGTTCTTC
TRBJ2-2,TRBD1,-,20,TRBV28,CASSSELVGVARGRSGELFF,TGTGCCAGCAGTAGTGAACTGGTCGGTGTTGCGAGGGGGCGATCCGGGGAGCTGTTTTTT
TRBJ2-5,-,-,13,TRBV19,CASKRENQETQYF,TGTGCCAGTAAGAGGGAGAACCAAGAGACCCAGTACTTC
TRBJ2-3,-,few,12,TRBV29-1,CSVGTDTDTQYF,TGCAGCGTTGGGACGGACACAGATACGCAGTATTTT